The clone carrying this T cell receptor beta chain was seen ten or more times. The data were taken from a study of T-cell reconstitution after alpha-beta-depleted transplantation in children. Construction of the TCRbeta library involved unique molecular identifiers. TCRdb passed the PCR reads through MiXCR, listing each CDR3 protein once. The sample records approximately 350,000 distinct CDR3 sequences, 13% being singletons. Trimming pared 0 bases from V and 1 base from J, leaving 4 bases between. The CDR3 is 12 amino acids. Germline V lookup: CDR1 DFQATT, CDR2 SNEGSKA (reference sequence). This clonotype was obtained from a human donor who donated a stem cell graft to a child with Fanconi anemia. This chain joins TRBV20-1 and TRBJ2-7; D unresolved. The input for sequencing was PBMCs, taken from the stem cell graft. The CDR3 DNA is TGCAGTGCTAGAGAGGGATCCTACGAGCAGTACTTC. The encoded protein is CSAREGSYEQYF.